The 7 T cell receptor beta chains below come from one sample, sequenced in a study of blood T cell repertoires in COVID-19. Clones were read by immunoSEQ multiplex PCR, and TCRdb kept only the in-frame ones, dropping some. Here the sample spans around 400,000 clones, 80% to 95% being singletons. What was sequenced was PBMCs or T cells enriched from blood (not recorded which). These receptors were obtained from a woman aged 40 to 55 who had been exposed to COVID-19.

The chain is built from TRBV6-1 and TRBJ1-6; no reliable D call. The V gene's germline CDR1 is MNHNS and CDR2 SASEGT. This CDR3 comprises 17 residues. Between the trimmed V and J ends, which lost 2 bases and 0 bases, there was a span of 11 bases. The chain's CDR3 is CASSENGLSSYNSPLHF. The CDR3 DNA follows: TGTGCCAGCAGTGAAAATGGGCTAAGCTCCTATAATTCACCCCTCCACTTT.

The CDR3 region is CASSLQGGINYGYTF. For the CDR3, the DNA is TGTGCCAGCAGCCTACAGGGGGGCATTAACTATGGCTACACCTTC. This rearrangement joins TRBV5-6 to TRBJ1-2, with TRBD1 matching over 8 bases. CDR3 length equals 15 residues. The V gene's germline CDR1 is SGHDT and CDR2 YYEEEE. After removal of 4 bases from V and 1 base from J, the junction contained 6 bases not matched to a gene.

The chain is built from TRBV19 and TRBJ1-5, with D possibly being TRBD1 (5 bases). This CDR3 is 15 amino acids long. Germline V gene data show CDR1 as LNHDA and CDR2 as SQIVND (reference sequence). V dropped 6 bases and J dropped 0 bases, with 12 bases sitting between them. The CDR3 DNA sequence: TGTGCCAGTAGCCCTGGACACGGTAGCAATCAGCCCCAGCATTTT. Amino acids: CASSPGHGSNQPQHF.

This clone occurred a few times. This rearrangement joins TRBV6-2 or TRBV6-3 to TRBJ2-4; TRBD2 matches 15 bases. This CDR3 is built from 18 residues. Germline CDR1 reads MNHEY; CDR2 reads SVGEGT. With V trimmed by 5 bases and J by 0 bases, 5 bases remained unmatched. The CDR3 DNA reads as TGTGCCAGCAGTCCGGGGACTAGCGGGGGGCTAGCCAAAAACATTCAGTACTTC. The encoded protein is CASSPGTSGGLAKNIQYF.

The rearrangement links TRBV9 to TRBJ1-1, with 7 bases aligning to TRBD1. CDR1 and CDR2 from the germline V gene are SGDLS and YYNGEE. The CDR3 has 17 amino acids. J was trimmed by 0 bases and V by 4 bases; bases with no gene match: 12. CDR3 loop: CASSPRPGTALNTEAFF. The CDR3 nucleotides are TGTGCCAGCAGCCCGAGACCCGGGACAGCCTTGAACACTGAAGCTTTCTTT.

This chain connects TRBV5-1 to TRBJ1-4, with D maybe TRBD1 (6 bases). The CDR3 has 14 residues. Germline V gives CDR1 SGHRS, CDR2 YFSETQ. V dropped 0 bases and J dropped 3 bases, with 6 bases sitting between them. CDR3 protein: CASSLDRANEKLFF. The CDR3 DNA reads as TGCGCCAGCAGCTTGGACAGGGCTAATGAAAAACTGTTTTTT.

In DNA, the CDR3 is TGTGCCAGCAGCCAAGTCGCAGGGCACTCACCCCTCCACTTT. Its protein product is CASSQVAGHSPLHF. The chain has TRBV3-1 (or the pseudogene TRBV3-2) and TRBJ1-6; D is possibly TRBD1 (5 bases). V was trimmed by 1 base and J by 10 bases, leaving 11 bases between them. CDR1 and CDR2 (germline): LGHDT, YNNKEL (reference sequence). CDR3 length equals 14 residues.